What follows is one TCR beta chain and its context. In the naive CD8 group, cells lacked CD45RO and were positively selected for CCR7, so terminally differentiated effector memory CD45RA+ cells were left out. This entry is derived from a study of shared clonotypes between healthy human individuals. The CDR3 contains 17 residues. The germline V and J ends were trimmed by 1 base and 5 bases, with 20 bases remaining between them. Germline loops: CDR1 SNHLY, CDR2 FYNNEI. TCRdb's table, derived via immunoSEQ multiplex PCR, lists solely in-frame clones and lacks some. Here the sample spans about 2.1 million clones, approximately 92% being singletons.

The chain links TRBV2 to TRBJ2-5; D possibly corresponds to TRBD2 (6 bases). The sample comprised naive CD8+ T cells from PBMCs. The receptor was derived from a young man in good health. Some clones in this sample may be carry-over from other donors' samples. The CDR3 DNA follows: TGTGCCAGCAGTGAAGGGATGCACTCCCAGGCGGGGGAGACCCAGTACTTC. Encoded protein: CASSEGMHSQAGETQYF. Based on the CDR3 plus reference TRBV2 and TRBJ2-5, the full variable domain is EPEVTQTPSHQVTQMGQEVILRCVPISNHLYFYWYRQILGQKVEFLVSFYNNEISEKSEIFDDQFSVERPDGSNFTLKIRSTKLEDSAMYFCASSEGMHSQAGETQYFGPGTRLLVL.